This T cell receptor (beta chain) was identified in a study of cytomegalovirus exposure and HLA in healthy donors. Study-level findings and limits: Immune exposure was documented only through CMV serostatus.

Vbeta (60) and Jbeta (13) primers were used in the PCR. Some clones are missing from TCRdb's copy, which holds only in-frame ones; the method was immunoSEQ multiplex PCR. Among 60,000 to 70,000 clones listed, 80% were seen once. This CDR3 is built from 15 residues. Germline assignment: CDR1 MGHRA and CDR2 YSYEKL. V was pared by 3 bases and J by 2 bases, with 5 bases of the junction left unmatched. This clone was picked up one time. Its specificity is not known. Input material: PBMCs. This clonotype was obtained from a woman aged 25 to 45 in good health and CMV-seronegative. The J gene is TRBJ2-5, the V gene TRBV4-1; 8 bases match TRBD2. The CDR3, as DNA: TGCGCCAGCAGCCACCGAGCGGGAGTGCAAGAGACCCAGTACTTC. This encodes CASSHRAGVQETQYF.